Given below is one TCR beta chain in context. Many counts were recorded for this clonotype. It has no known antigen specificity. No much larger clone exists at a distance of one base, and base qualities are not known. The method behind the library was UMI-ligation and nested PCR. To cover both TRBC1 and TRBC2, the beta constant-region primer consisted of an equimolar mix of two oligonucleotides. Four rounds of PCR were used to amplify ligated cDNA, with nested alpha and beta constant-region primers being used together with the SP2 primer. A single-stranded oligonucleotide carrying the SP2 primer and a 12-nucleotide UMI was ligated to the 3' end of the cDNA by T4 RNA ligase 1. The ligation reaction was kept at 16 degrees C for 20-24 hours. To avoid over-amplification, PCR2 was usually performed as a SYBR Green qPCR and halted once a predetermined threshold was reached. Apart from the first purification, every purification step used Agencourt AMPure XP magnetic beads. Library amounts were measured by Qubit and library quality was assessed on a TapeStation, where the main peak was expected at around 650 bp. Sequencing of the pooled libraries was done on an Illumina MiSeq using v2 2x251 paired-end kits, which typically yielded roughly 0.95-2.3 million reads per sample. Each sample's library went into the pool at roughly 4.4 nM, and about 4.5-8% PhiX was added to help with cluster recognition. Turning to the authors' computational methods: Decombinator assigned V and J genes to Demultiplexor-processed FASTQ reads by tag matching, allowing a single base-pair mismatch. Collapsinator relied on UMIs to fix sequencing errors as well as frequency errors caused by PCR heterogeneity. TCRs were translated and CDR3s were extracted from the conserved cysteine to the FGXG phenylalanine by CDR3Translator, with non-productive sequences being flagged. Gini, Shannon entropy and inverse Simpson indices were calculated on repertoires that had been subsampled to equal numbers of UMI-defined TCRs. Within the linear range, a power law was fitted to clonotype abundance distributions using maximum likelihood. Similar UMI counts, unique TCR numbers and clonal distributions were obtained with the pipeline and with MIGEC on one naive CD8 sample. One analysis removed from the naive repertoire any naive TCRs that were also found in any memory subset from the same donor. The repertoires were searched for some 7,300 CMV-associated CDR3 sequences that had been compiled from VDJdb and a published dataset. The public reads were reprocessed in TCRdb via fastp at Q25 and MiXCR, keeping in-frame beta chains. Identical CDR3 protein sequences are pooled into one entry, listed with their most common genes and DNA. TCRdb, not the authors, supplied the V and J calls. For this sample there are 98,000 or so distinct CDR3 sequences; approximately 14% appear just once. The top ten clones comprise 2.5% to 3.5% of the sample.

The entry originates in a study of naive and memory T cell subsets (dated by TCRdb to the late 2010s). About the study as a whole: An open-source, UMI-based TCR alpha and beta sequencing pipeline was applied to sorted naive and memory peripheral blood T cell subsets. The functional CMV T cell responses agreed completely with IgG serology results. RNA was DNase-treated and reverse transcribed with TCR constant-region primers, mostly using SuperScript III. The full study reports these points: Single alpha or beta chain sequences, rather than paired alpha/beta receptors, were used to define clonotypes. The abundance of TCRs followed a power law with an exponent that differed between naive and memory subsets yet stayed consistent across the three individuals. RNA-based TCR counts may be influenced by expression changes linked to T cell activation and differentiation. In both CD4 and CD8 cells, a rise in Gini index and a fall in Shannon and inverse Simpson diversity were observed from naive through CM, EM and EMRA. After error correction, only a single occurrence was seen for over 95% of naive TCR sequences, so much steeper abundance distributions were produced than in memory subsets. The repertoire findings for the naive and memory subsets could not be validated against a ground truth because none was available. Naive repertoires, especially CD8, contained a few larger clonotypes, possibly memory cells re-expressing CD45RA.

Separate amplification of TCR alpha and beta chain libraries was performed from the second PCR step onward. Donor CMV status was determined by IFNgamma production from CD4+ T cells after overnight stimulation of fresh PBMCs with CMV viral lysate. CD4 T cells were positively selected with Miltenyi beads, followed by positive selection of CD8 T cells from the CD4-negative fraction. After staining for CD3, CD4, CD8, CD45RA, CD27 and a live/dead dye, cells were sorted on a BD Aria II into four subsets based on CD45RA and CD27. Blood came from a few healthy volunteers, each fractionated into CD4 and CD8 T cells and then into four differentiation subsets. Roughly 0.11 L of peripheral blood was collected from each donor, and PBMC were isolated by Ficoll-Paque PLUS density-gradient centrifugation. The sorted cells were lysed in RLT buffer, after which RNA was extracted using a Qiagen RNeasy kit and kept at -80 degrees C.

From a lookup of the germline V gene, CDR1 and CDR2 are ENHRY and SYGVKD. V sheds 2 bases and J sheds 3 bases, leaving 11 bases between their ends. Its CDR3 holds 14 amino acids, cysteine through phenylalanine. The read is trimmed to its CDR3 DNA, 42 bases read in frame from base 1. The sequence joins TRBV10-3 to TRBJ2-7, with the D gene call left open. What was sequenced was naive CD8+ T cells from blood. Read against the paper, the sample's cell subset or site label means: naive T cells, CD45RA high CD27+. This TCR derives from a human donor in good health. The DNA sequence follows: TGTGCCATCAGTGAGGTCGGGCGCTACTACGAGCAGTACTTC. This translates into CAISEVGRYYEQYF.